This record concerns one T cell receptor (beta chain) sequence. These data originate in a study of T cell changes during pregnancy in multiple sclerosis. Sequencing used immunoSEQ multiplex PCR; TCRdb keeps in-frame clones, though not all of them. The table records more than 80,000 clones, 92% of them present only once. The sequence was collected from a female donor with multiple sclerosis, enrolled in a pregnancy study. The specimen comprised peripheral blood, sampled after pregnancy.

CDR3 amino acids: CASSDQQGAGYTF. CDR3 nucleotide sequence: TGTGCCAGCAGTGATCAGCAGGGGGCTGGCTACACCTTC. The chain joins TRBV2 to TRBJ1-2; 8 nucleotides match TRBD1. The CDR3 runs to 13 residues. V shed 3 bases and J 7 bases; nucleotides not matched to a gene: 4. Germline CDR1 and CDR2: SNHLY and FYNNEI.